The text below deals with one T cell receptor (beta chain). This sample was included in a study of blood T cell repertoires in COVID-19. Study-level background: Acute and convalescent COVID-19 samples came from the United States, Italy and Spain. T cells, B-cell-depleted T cells, or PBMCs provided the cDNA or gDNA that served as material.

The table came from immunoSEQ multiplex PCR; TCRdb's copy has only in-frame clones and leaves some out. The sample comprises hundreds of thousands of clones, about 88% of which are singletons, and 7% to 10% rests with the top ten. The germline V gene encodes CDR1 LNHDA and CDR2 SQIVND (reference sequence). CDR3 length: 14 amino acids. V was pared by 3 bases and J by 2 bases, with 10 bases between. The study assigned cohorts using participant-reported clinical history. Two negative PCRs, clearance, or symptom resolution were required of recovered Cohort 3 donors. Material: PBMCs or T cells enriched from blood (not recorded which). This sequence originates from a woman aged 55-70 years who had recovered from COVID-19. The chain carries TRBV19 and TRBJ1-1; D is unclear. In DNA form, the CDR3 reads TGTGCCAGTAGTATTTTAGTCGCAAACACTGAAGCTTTCTTT. This gives the protein CASSILVANTEAFF.